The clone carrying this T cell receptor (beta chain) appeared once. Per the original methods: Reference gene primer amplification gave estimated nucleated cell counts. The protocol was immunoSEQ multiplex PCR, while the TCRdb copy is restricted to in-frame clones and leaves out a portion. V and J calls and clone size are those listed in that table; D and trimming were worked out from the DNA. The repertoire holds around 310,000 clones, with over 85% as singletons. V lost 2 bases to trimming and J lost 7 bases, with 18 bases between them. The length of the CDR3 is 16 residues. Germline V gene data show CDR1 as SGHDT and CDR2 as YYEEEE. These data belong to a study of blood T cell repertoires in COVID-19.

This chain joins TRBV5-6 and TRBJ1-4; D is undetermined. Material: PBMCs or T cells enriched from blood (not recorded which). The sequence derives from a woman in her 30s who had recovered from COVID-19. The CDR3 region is CASSLGYGERGEKLFF. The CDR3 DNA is TGTGCCAGCAGCTTAGGCTACGGGGAGCGTGGTGAAAAACTGTTTTTT.